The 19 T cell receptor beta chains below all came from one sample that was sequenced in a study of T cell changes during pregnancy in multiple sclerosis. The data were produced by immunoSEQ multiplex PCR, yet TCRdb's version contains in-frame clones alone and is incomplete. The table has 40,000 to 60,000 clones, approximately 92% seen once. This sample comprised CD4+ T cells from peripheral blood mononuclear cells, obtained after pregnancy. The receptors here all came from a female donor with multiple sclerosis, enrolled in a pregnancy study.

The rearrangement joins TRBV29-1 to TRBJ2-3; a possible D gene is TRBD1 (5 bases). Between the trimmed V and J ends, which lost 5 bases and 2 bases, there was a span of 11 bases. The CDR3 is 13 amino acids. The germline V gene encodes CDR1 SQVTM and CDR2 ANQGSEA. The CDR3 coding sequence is TGCAGCGTTCCTAAGACAGTCACAGATACGCAGTATTTT. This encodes CSVPKTVTDTQYF.

The DNA of the CDR3 is TGTGCCAGCAGCCCGCAGGGGGAAAAACTGTTTTTT. Translated, it gives CASSPQGEKLFF. The chain combines TRBV5-5 with TRBJ1-4; a weak D match, TRBD1 (6 bases). The CDR3 sequence is 12 residues long. Germline CDR1 and CDR2: SGHKS and YYEKEE (reference sequence). Trimming shortened V by 4 bases and J by 8 bases, and 9 bases separated the two germline ends.

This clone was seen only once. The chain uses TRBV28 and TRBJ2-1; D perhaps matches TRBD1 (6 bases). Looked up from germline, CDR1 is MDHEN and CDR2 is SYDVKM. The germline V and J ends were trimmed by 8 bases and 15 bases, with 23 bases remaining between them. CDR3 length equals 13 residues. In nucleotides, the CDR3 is TGTGCCAGCGGATTGAAGACGGGACACATACCGTTCTTC. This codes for CASGLKTGHIPFF.

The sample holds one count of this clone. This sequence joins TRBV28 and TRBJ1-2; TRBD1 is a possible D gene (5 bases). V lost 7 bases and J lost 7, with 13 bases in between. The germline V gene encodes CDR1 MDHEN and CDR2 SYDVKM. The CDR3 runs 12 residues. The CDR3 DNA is TGTGCCAGCAAGTCTCAAGGGGCTGGCTACACCTTC. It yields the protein CASKSQGAGYTF.

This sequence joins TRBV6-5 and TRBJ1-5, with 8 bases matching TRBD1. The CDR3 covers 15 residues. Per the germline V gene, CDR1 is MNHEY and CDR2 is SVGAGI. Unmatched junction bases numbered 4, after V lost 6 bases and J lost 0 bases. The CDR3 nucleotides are TGTGCCAGCAGCCCTGACAGGGGTAGCAATCAGCCCCAGCATTTT. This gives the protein CASSPDRGSNQPQHF.

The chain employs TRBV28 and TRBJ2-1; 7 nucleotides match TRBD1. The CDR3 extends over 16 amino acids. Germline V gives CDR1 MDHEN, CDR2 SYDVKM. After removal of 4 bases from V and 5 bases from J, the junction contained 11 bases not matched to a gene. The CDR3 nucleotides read TGTGCCAGCAGTTCGCCACGGGACAGCCCAAACAATGAGCAGTTCTTC. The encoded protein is CASSSPRDSPNNEQFF.

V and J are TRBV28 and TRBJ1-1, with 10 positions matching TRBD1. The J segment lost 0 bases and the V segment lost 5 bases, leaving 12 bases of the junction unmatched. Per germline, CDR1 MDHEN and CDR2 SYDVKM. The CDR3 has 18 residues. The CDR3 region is CASSPPTGGEPLNTEAFF. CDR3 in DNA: TGTGCCAGCAGTCCGCCGACAGGGGGCGAACCGTTGAACACTGAAGCTTTCTTT. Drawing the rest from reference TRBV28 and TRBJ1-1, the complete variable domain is DVKVTQSSRYLVKRTGEKVFLECVQDMDHENMFWYRQDPGLGLRLIYFSYDVKMKEKGDIPEGYSVSREKKERFSLILESASTNQTSMYLCASSPPTGGEPLNTEAFFGQGTRLTVV.

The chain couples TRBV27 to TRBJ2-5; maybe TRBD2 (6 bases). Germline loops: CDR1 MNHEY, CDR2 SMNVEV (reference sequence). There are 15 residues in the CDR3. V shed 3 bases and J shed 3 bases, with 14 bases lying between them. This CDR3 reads CASSFRSGQKETQYF. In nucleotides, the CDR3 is TGTGCCAGCAGTTTCAGGAGCGGGCAGAAAGAGACCCAGTACTTC.

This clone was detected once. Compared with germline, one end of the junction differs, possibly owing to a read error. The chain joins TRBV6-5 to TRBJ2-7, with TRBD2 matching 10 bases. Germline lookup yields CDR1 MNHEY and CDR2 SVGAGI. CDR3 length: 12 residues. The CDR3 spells CASSRTSGPQSF. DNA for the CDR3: TGTGCCAGCAGTAGGACTAGCGGTCCGCAGAGTTTC.

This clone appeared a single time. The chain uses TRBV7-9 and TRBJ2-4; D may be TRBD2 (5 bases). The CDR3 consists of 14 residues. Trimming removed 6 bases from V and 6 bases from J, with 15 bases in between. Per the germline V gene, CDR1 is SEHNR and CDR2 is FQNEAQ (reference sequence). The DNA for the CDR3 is TGTGCCAGCAGTTCCGAGGGAGCGGTAAACATTCAGTACTTC. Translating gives CASSSEGAVNIQYF.

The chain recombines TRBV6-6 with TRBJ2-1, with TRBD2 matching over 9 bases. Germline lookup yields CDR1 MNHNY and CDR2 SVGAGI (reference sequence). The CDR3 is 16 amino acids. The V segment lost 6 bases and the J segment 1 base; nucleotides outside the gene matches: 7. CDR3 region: CASRFGTSRSYNEQFF. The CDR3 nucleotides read TGTGCCAGCAGGTTCGGGACTAGCAGGTCCTACAATGAGCAGTTCTTC.

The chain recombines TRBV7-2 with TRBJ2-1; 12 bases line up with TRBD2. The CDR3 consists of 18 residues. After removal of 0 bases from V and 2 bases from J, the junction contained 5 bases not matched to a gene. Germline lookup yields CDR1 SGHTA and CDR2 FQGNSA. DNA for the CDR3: TGTGCCAGCAGCTTAGCGCGACTAGCGGGAGTAGCCTACAATGAGCAGTTCTTC. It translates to CASSLARLAGVAYNEQFF.

The CDR3 DNA follows: TGTGCCAGCAGCAAGACAGGGTATGAGCAGTTCTTC. Translation gives CASSKTGYEQFF. The chain combines TRBV11-3 with TRBJ2-1; TRBD1 agrees at 7 bases. CDR3 length: 12 residues. V lost 5 bases to trimming and J lost 8 bases; unmatched junction nucleotides: 3. The germline V gene encodes CDR1 SGHNT and CDR2 YENEEA.

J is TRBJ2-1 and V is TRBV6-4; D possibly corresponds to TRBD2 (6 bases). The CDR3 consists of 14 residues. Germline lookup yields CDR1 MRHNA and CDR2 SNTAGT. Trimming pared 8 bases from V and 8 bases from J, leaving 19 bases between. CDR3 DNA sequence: TGTGCCAGCTCAAGTACGGGAGTAGGGGATGAGCAGTTCTTC. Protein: CASSSTGVGDEQFF.

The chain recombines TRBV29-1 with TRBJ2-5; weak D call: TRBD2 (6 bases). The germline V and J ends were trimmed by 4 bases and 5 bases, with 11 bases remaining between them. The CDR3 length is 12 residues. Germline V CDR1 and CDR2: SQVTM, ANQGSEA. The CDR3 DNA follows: TGCAGCGTTGGTGGCGGGACCGAGACCCAGTACTTC. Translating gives CSVGGGTETQYF.

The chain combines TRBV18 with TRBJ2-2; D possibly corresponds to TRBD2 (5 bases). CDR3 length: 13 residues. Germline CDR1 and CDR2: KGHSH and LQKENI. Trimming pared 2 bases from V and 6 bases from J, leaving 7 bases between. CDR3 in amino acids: CASSPLRAGELFF. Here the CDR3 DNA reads TGTGCCAGCTCACCATTGAGGGCCGGGGAGCTGTTTTTT.

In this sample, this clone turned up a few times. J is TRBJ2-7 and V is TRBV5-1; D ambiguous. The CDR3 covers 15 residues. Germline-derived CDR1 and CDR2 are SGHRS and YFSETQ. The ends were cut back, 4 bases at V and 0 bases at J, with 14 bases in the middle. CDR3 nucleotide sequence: TGCGCCAGCAGCCGTACCTACGGTGGCTCCTACGAGCAGTACTTC. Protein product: CASSRTYGGSYEQYF.

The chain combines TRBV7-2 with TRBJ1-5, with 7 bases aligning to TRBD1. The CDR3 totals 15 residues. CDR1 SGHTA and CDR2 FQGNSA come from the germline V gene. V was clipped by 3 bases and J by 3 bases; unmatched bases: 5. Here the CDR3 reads CASSFEGAINQPQHF. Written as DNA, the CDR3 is TGTGCCAGCAGCTTCGAGGGGGCGATCAATCAGCCCCAGCATTTT.

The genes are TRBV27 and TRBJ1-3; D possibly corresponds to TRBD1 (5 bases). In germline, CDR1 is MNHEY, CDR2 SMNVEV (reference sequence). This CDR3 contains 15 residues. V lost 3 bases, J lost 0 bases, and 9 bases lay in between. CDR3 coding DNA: TGTGCCAGCAGTTTGACAGCTTTCTCTGGAAACACCATATATTTT. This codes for CASSLTAFSGNTIYF.